The present entry profiles one T cell receptor (beta chain) with its context. Its antigen is not known. This specimen comes from a study of T cell repertoires in cytomegalovirus infection. For the study at large: HLA-B-restricted CMV epitopes that are well studied, plus recently identified HLA-C-restricted ones, were used by the study. A matching HLA type, together with CMV infection, was signaled by public TCR beta signatures.

Notes on the study in general: Identification of carriers of CMV plus the relevant HLA was achieved through cumulative public TCR beta family frequency.

TCRdb ran MiXCR on the reads and lists one entry per CDR3 protein. This table holds about a million distinct CDR3 sequences, roughly 31% found once. The CDR3 consists of 13 residues. Looked up from germline, CDR1 is MNHNS and CDR2 is SASEGT. V lost 8 bases to trimming and J lost 0 bases, with 11 bases between them. The chain is built from TRBV6-1 and TRBJ2-7; D ambiguous. This clonotype originated in a human donor in good health (CMV status not recorded). Some clones in this sample may be carry-over from other donors' samples. Material: cultured CD8+ T cells from PBMCs, obtained from culture after CMV antigen stimulation. CDR3 amino acids: CASGEYISYEQYF. DNA of the CDR3: TGTGCCAGCGGGGAATACATCTCCTACGAGCAGTACTTC.